These 27 T cell receptor beta chains were sequenced from one sample in a study of PD-L1 blockade in urothelial cancer. Noted time point: peripheral blood 6 weeks after treatment start. Clones were sequenced by immunoSEQ multiplex PCR, and TCRdb holds only the in-frame ones, with some missing. The sample contains about 35,000 clones, roughly 82% of which appear only once. Sequencing was performed on PBMCs, taken around atezolizumab (anti-PD-L1) treatment. The origin of the receptors is a man aged 35 to 55 with urothelial cancer.

The chain is built from TRBV9 and TRBJ1-2; D gene unclear. The germline V gene has CDR1 SGDLS and CDR2 YYNGEE. The length of the CDR3 is 15 residues. With 0 bases removed from V and 6 bases from J, the gap between germline ends came to 15 bases. This chain's CDR3 is CASSVVGPAEDGYTF. CDR3 in DNA: TGTGCCAGCAGCGTAGTAGGGCCCGCGGAGGATGGCTACACCTTC.

J is TRBJ2-3 and V is TRBV29-1; maybe TRBD2 (6 bases). The germline gives CDR1 SQVTM, CDR2 ANQGSEA. The CDR3 spans 14 residues. Trimming left V 7 bases short and J 7 bases short, with 21 bases between. The CDR3, as DNA: TGCAGCGGACTAACTAGTGGGGGGACTTATACGCAGTATTTT. It specifies CSGLTSGGTYTQYF.

The chain combines TRBV29-1 with TRBJ2-4, with D tentatively TRBD2 (6 bases). The CDR3 totals 14 residues. The germline CDR1 and CDR2 sequences are SQVTM and ANQGSEA. V was clipped by 4 bases and J by 0 bases, with 10 bases between them. This CDR3 is CSVGPAGAKNIQYF. As DNA, the CDR3 is TGCAGCGTTGGACCAGCGGGAGCCAAAAACATTCAGTACTTC.

This clone showed up just a few times. V usage is TRBV6-1 and J usage is TRBJ1-1; the D gene is possibly TRBD1 (6 bases). The V end lost 5 bases, the J end lost 7 bases, and 14 bases lay between the germline ends. Germline values: CDR1 MNHNS, CDR2 SASEGT. There are 13 residues in the CDR3. The CDR3 DNA reads as TGTGCCAGCAGTCAGGGGTACGGCAGTGAAGCTTTCTTT. The encoded protein is CASSQGYGSEAFF.

The chain links TRBV5-4 to TRBJ2-3, with D unclear. Germline CDR1 is SGHNT and CDR2 is YYREEE (reference sequence). The CDR3 consists of 15 residues. Trimming removed 0 bases at V and 1 base at J, with 9 bases between. The CDR3 is CASSLDPLGTDTQYF. The CDR3 nucleotides are TGTGCCAGCAGCTTGGATCCCCTTGGCACAGATACGCAGTATTTT.

The chain is built from TRBV28 and TRBJ2-1, with D hard to call. CDR3 length: 13 residues. CDR1 and CDR2 from the germline V gene are MDHEN and SYDVKM. V lost 5 bases to trimming and J lost 9 bases, with 14 bases between them. CDR3 in amino acids: CASSPPRRIEQFF. The CDR3 DNA reads TGTGCCAGCAGTCCCCCCCGGCGGATTGAGCAGTTCTTC. The full variable domain, completed using reference TRBV28 and TRBJ2-1, is DVKVTQSSRYLVKRTGEKVFLECVQDMDHENMFWYRQDPGLGLRLIYFSYDVKMKEKGDIPEGYSVSREKKERFSLILESASTNQTSMYLCASSPPRRIEQFFGPGTRLTVL.

V is TRBV10-2 and J is TRBJ2-3, with 7 bases that match TRBD1. CDR1 and CDR2 from the germline V gene are WSHSY and SAAADI. This CDR3 contains 15 residues. V lost 6 bases and J lost 2; bases outside the gene matches: 8. In nucleotides, the CDR3 is TGCGCCAGCAGGAAATTGGACAGGACCACAGATACGCAGTATTTT. This sequence encodes CASRKLDRTTDTQYF.

J is TRBJ2-1 and V is TRBV7-9; TRBD2 agrees at 11 bases. The CDR3 runs 15 residues. Germline V CDR1 and CDR2: SEHNR, FQNEAQ (reference sequence). V was clipped by 4 bases and J by 5 bases; unmatched bases: 4. The CDR3 coding sequence is TGTGCCAGCAGCTCTCGACTAGCGGGGCACAATGAGCAGTTCTTC. The encoded protein is CASSSRLAGHNEQFF.

This clone was counted a single time. The genes are TRBV15 and TRBJ2-3, with D perhaps TRBD1 (6 bases). The V and J ends lost 4 bases and 0 bases respectively, with 11 bases between them. The CDR3 is 15 residues long. Germline assignment: CDR1 LNHNV and CDR2 YYDKDF (reference sequence). The CDR3 reads CATSKSRGSTDTQYF. DNA for the CDR3: TGTGCCACCAGCAAAAGCAGGGGAAGCACAGATACGCAGTATTTT.

The rearrangement joins TRBV21-1 to TRBJ2-7; the listed D gene, TRBD2, was not tested against the DNA. TRBV21-1 is described as a pseudogene. CDR3 size: 18 residues. CDR3 amino acids: CASSKALLVREGSYEQYF. CDR3 DNA: TGTGCCAGCAGCAAAGCGCTTCTTGTGCGGGAAGGGAGCTACGAGCAGTACTTC.

This chain links TRBV7-3 with TRBJ2-7, with D possibly matching TRBD1 (6 bases). Per germline, CDR1 SGHTA and CDR2 FQGTGA. V gave up 5 bases and J gave up 3 bases, with 14 bases separating them. The CDR3 spans 14 residues. The CDR3 region has the DNA TGTGCCAGCAGCCCCCGTGGGGGCGGCTACGAGCAGTACTTC. It encodes CASSPRGGGYEQYF.

This clone showed up just once. The J gene is TRBJ1-2, the V gene TRBV18; D is unclear. Germline V CDR1 and CDR2: KGHSH, LQKENI. V shed 6 bases and J shed 0 bases, with 17 bases lying between them. This CDR3 has 16 residues. CDR3 nucleotides: TGTGCCAGCTCGCCTATTAGCACACCTGCTAACTATGGCTACACCTTC. Encoded protein: CASSPISTPANYGYTF.

The V and J genes are TRBV19 and TRBJ2-1; tentative D call: TRBD2 (6 bases). Between the trimmed V and J ends, which lost 5 bases and 9 bases, there was a span of 17 bases. Germline values: CDR1 LNHDA, CDR2 SQIVND (reference sequence). The CDR3 consists of 14 residues. The CDR3 spells CASSASGVGGEQFF. The CDR3 DNA reads TGTGCCAGTAGTGCCTCTGGAGTCGGGGGTGAGCAGTTCTTC.

The V and J genes are TRBV4-3 and TRBJ2-1; a possible D gene is TRBD2 (5 bases). The CDR3 is made up of 13 amino acids. Germline V gene sequence: CDR1 LGHNA, CDR2 YSLEER. With 0 bases removed from V and 7 bases from J, the gap between germline ends came to 7 bases. The CDR3 sequence is CASSQDGGNEQFF. The CDR3 coding sequence is TGCGCCAGCAGCCAAGATGGCGGGAATGAGCAGTTCTTC.

This chain joins TRBV9 and TRBJ2-7; possibly TRBD2 for D (5 bases). The V end lost 2 bases, the J end lost 0 bases, and 9 bases lay between the germline ends. This CDR3 is built from 14 residues. Per the germline V gene, CDR1 is SGDLS and CDR2 is YYNGEE. CDR3 DNA sequence: TGTGCCAGCAGCGTTAGCGCTAGCTCCTACGAGCAGTACTTC. It codes for CASSVSASSYEQYF.

The chain links TRBV15 to TRBJ1-2; 9 bases fit TRBD1. Losses at the gene ends were 5 bases for V and 6 bases for J; bases not matched to a gene: 13. CDR3 size: 16 residues. Per germline, CDR1 LNHNV and CDR2 YYDKDF (reference sequence). CDR3 sequence (DNA): TGTGCCACCAGCCGATTAGAAGGACAGGGGCGCGATGGCTACACCTTC. Its translation: CATSRLEGQGRDGYTF. The full variable domain, with the rest looked up from reference TRBV15 and TRBJ1-2, is DAMVIQNPRYQVTQFGKPVTLSCSQTLNHNVMYWYQQKSSQAPKLLFHYYDKDFNNEADTPDNFQSRRPNTSFCFLDIRSPGLGDTAMYLCATSRLEGQGRDGYTFGSGTRLTVV.

This rearrangement joins TRBV10-2 to TRBJ2-7; 8 bases fit TRBD1. From germline, CDR1 is WSHSY and CDR2 SAAADI. This CDR3 contains 13 residues. V lost 8 bases to trimming and J lost 3 bases; unmatched junction nucleotides: 6. The CDR3 spells CASGPGQGYEQYF. CDR3 coding DNA: TGCGCCAGCGGACCCGGACAGGGCTACGAGCAGTACTTC.

This CDR3 reads CASSLWRRGNANYGYTF. CDR3 DNA sequence: TGTGCCAGCAGCTTATGGAGAAGGGGAAATGCTAACTATGGCTACACCTTC. The V call is TRBV7-8, the J call TRBJ1-2, with TRBD1 as a possible D gene (5 bases). V was trimmed by 2 bases and J by 0 bases, leaving 16 bases between them. Looked up from germline, CDR1 is SGHVS and CDR2 is FQNEAQ. CDR3 length: 17 residues.

This sequence joins TRBV10-1 and TRBJ2-7, with D unclear. CDR3 length equals 11 residues. Germline V gene sequence: CDR1 WNHNN, CDR2 SYGVQD (reference sequence). V was pared by 3 bases and J by 4 bases, with 4 bases between. The CDR3 loop is CASSDGYEQYF. The CDR3 DNA follows: TGCGCCAGCAGTGACGGGTACGAGCAGTACTTC.

The chain carries TRBV6-1 and TRBJ2-7, with D tentatively TRBD2 (5 bases). The V gene's germline CDR1 is MNHNS and CDR2 SASEGT. The V gene lost 7 bases and the J gene lost 6 bases, with 19 bases spanning the gap. This CDR3 region has 14 residues. The CDR3 loop is CASTVLDPAAEQYF. The CDR3 nucleotides are TGTGCCAGCACCGTACTGGACCCAGCGGCCGAGCAGTACTTC.

This clone was counted once. The V call is TRBV5-1, the J call TRBJ1-1; 7 bases map to TRBD1. The CDR3 has 15 amino acids. The germline V gene encodes CDR1 SGHRS and CDR2 YFSETQ. Germline trimming cut 1 base from V and 3 bases from J; bases unmatched to any gene: 6. DNA of the CDR3: TGCGCCAGCAGCTTGTCGACAGGGTCGTACACTGAAGCTTTCTTT. Its translation is CASSLSTGSYTEAFF.

This chain connects TRBV10-3 to TRBJ1-2, with D unresolved. The CDR3 length is 12 residues. Germline-derived CDR1 and CDR2 are ENHRY and SYGVKD. Deletions cut 0 bases from V and 6 bases from J, with 5 bases between. DNA of the CDR3: TGTGCCATCAGTGAGTCGACTAATGGCTACACCTTC. This translates into CAISESTNGYTF.

The V gene is TRBV7-8, the J gene TRBJ2-3, with a possible D match to TRBD1 (5 bases). This CDR3 has 14 residues. V lost 1 base to trimming and J lost 5 bases, with 10 bases between them. CDR1 and CDR2 from the germline V gene are SGHVS and FQNEAQ. The CDR3 DNA is TGTGCCAGCAGCTTAGAGAAAGGGGTAGATACGCAGTATTTT. Residues: CASSLEKGVDTQYF. The variable domain in full, completed from reference TRBV7-8 and TRBJ2-3, reads GAGVSQSPRYKVAKRGQDVALRCDPISGHVSLFWYQQALGQGPEFLTYFQNEAQLDKSGLPSDRFFAERPEGSVSTLKIQRTQQEDSAVYLCASSLEKGVDTQYFGPGTRLTVL.

This rearrangement joins TRBV6-1 to TRBJ2-7; possible D gene TRBD1, 5 bases. Trimming stripped 6 bases from V and 5 bases from J, with 20 bases between. This CDR3 has 15 amino acids. The germline gives CDR1 MNHNS, CDR2 SASEGT. The CDR3 DNA reads TGTGCCAGCAGCCGTGGGGCCGGGCACGAGGACGAGCAGTACTTC. Translating it yields CASSRGAGHEDEQYF.

This clone was observed once. This chain connects TRBV6-5 to TRBJ2-5, with D perhaps TRBD2 (7 bases). The germline gives CDR1 MNHEY, CDR2 SVGAGI. V was cut by 2 bases and J by 2 bases, with 12 bases left in between. The CDR3 sequence is 15 residues long. The CDR3 DNA reads TGTGCCAGCAGTTACGGGGGGGCAGGACAAGAGACCCAGTACTTC. This encodes CASSYGGAGQETQYF.

V is TRBV6-1 and J is TRBJ2-1; 8 nucleotides line up with TRBD1. Germline trimming cut 6 bases from V and 5 bases from J; bases unmatched to any gene: 9. The CDR3 sequence is 15 residues long. Germline CDR1 is MNHNS and CDR2 is SASEGT. The CDR3 DNA follows: TGTGCCAGCAGAGCCGACAGGGGAGGAAACAATGAGCAGTTCTTC. Translation: CASRADRGGNNEQFF.

The chain is built from TRBV11-2 and TRBJ2-1; D possibly corresponds to TRBD2 (5 bases). CDR3 length equals 16 residues. The germline CDR1 and CDR2 sequences are SGHAT and FQNNGV. The V end was cut by 1 base, the J end by 4 bases, with 14 bases between. The CDR3 DNA is TGTGCCAGCAGCTTAGGGTCGACTACTCTTTACAATGAGCAGTTCTTC. Protein product: CASSLGSTTLYNEQFF. Combining the CDR3 with reference TRBV11-2 and TRBJ2-1 gives the whole variable domain EAGVAQSPRYKIIEKRQSVAFWCNPISGHATLYWYQQILGQGPKLLIQFQNNGVVDDSQLPKDRFSAERLKGVDSTLKIQPAKLEDSAVYLCASSLGSTTLYNEQFFGPGTRLTVL.